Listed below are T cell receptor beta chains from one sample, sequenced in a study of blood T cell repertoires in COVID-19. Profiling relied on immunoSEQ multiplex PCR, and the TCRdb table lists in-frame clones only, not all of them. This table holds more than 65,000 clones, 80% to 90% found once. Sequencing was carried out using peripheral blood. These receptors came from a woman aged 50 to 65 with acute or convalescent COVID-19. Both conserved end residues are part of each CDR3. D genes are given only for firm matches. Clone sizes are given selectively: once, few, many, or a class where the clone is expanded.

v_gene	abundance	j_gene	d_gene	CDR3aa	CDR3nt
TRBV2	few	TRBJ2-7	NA	CASTSGAVWTSGYEQYF	TGTGCCAGCACTTCGGGGGCAGTCTGGACTAGTGGTTACGAGCAGTACTTC
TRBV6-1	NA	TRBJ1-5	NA	CASRRPGDGQPQHF	TGTGCCAGCAGGCGTCCAGGGGATGGCCAGCCCCAGCATTTT
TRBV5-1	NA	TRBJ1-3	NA	CASSVGQPGNTIYF	TGCGCCAGCAGCGTAGGACAGCCTGGAAACACCATATATTTT
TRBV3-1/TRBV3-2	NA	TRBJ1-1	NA	CASSPQQMGGTEAFF	TGTGCCAGCAGTCCCCAACAAATGGGGGGCACTGAAGCTTTCTTT
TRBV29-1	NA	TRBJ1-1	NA	CSVEIGMSRTEAFF	TGCAGCGTTGAGATCGGGATGAGCAGGACTGAAGCTTTCTTT
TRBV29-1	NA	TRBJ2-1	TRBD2	CSVLTSGVSNEQFF	TGCAGCGTTCTCACTAGCGGGGTAAGCAATGAGCAGTTCTTC
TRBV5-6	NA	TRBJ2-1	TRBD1	CASSLRDPDRGHLYNEQFF	TGTGCCAGCAGCTTGCGCGATCCAGACAGGGGCCACCTCTACAATGAGCAGTTCTTC
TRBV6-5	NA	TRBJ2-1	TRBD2	CASSFSSGGHNEQFF	TGTGCCAGCAGTTTTTCTAGCGGGGGGCACAATGAGCAGTTCTTC
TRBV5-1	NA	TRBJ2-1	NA	CASSLEGAPGNEQFF	TGCGCCAGCAGCTTGGAAGGGGCGCCGGGCAATGAGCAGTTCTTC
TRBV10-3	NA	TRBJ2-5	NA	CAISESSPGVWQETQYF	TGTGCCATCAGTGAGTCCAGTCCGGGGGTTTGGCAAGAGACCCAGTACTTC
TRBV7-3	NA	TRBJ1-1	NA	CASSLMGASAEAFF	TGTGCCAGCAGCTTAATGGGGGCTTCCGCTGAAGCTTTCTTT
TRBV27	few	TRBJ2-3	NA	CASSFDGRDTQYF	TGTGCCAGCAGTTTCGATGGCAGGGATACGCAGTATTTT
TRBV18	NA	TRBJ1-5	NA	CASSPDRSNQPQHF	TGTGCCAGCTCACCAGACAGGTCGAATCAGCCCCAGCATTTT
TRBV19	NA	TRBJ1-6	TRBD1	CASTDRDYSPLHF	TGTGCCAGTACGGACAGGGATTATTCACCCCTCCACTTT
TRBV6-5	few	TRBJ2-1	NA	CASSYQGGVYNEQFF	TGTGCCAGCAGTTACCAAGGCGGAGTCTACAATGAGCAGTTCTTC
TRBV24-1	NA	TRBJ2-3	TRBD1	CATSDRQGFTDTQYF	TGTGCCACCAGTGACCGACAGGGGTTCACAGATACGCAGTATTTT
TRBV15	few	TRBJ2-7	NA	CATSRVRTGGTYEQYF	TGTGCCACCAGCAGAGTAAGGACAGGAGGGACCTACGAGCAGTACTTC
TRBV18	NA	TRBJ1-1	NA	CASSPPGQINTEAFF	TGTGCCAGCTCACCACCAGGACAGATTAACACTGAAGCTTTCTTT
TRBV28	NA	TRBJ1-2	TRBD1	CASNTGVGYGYTF	TGTGCCAGCAACACAGGGGTCGGATATGGCTACACCTTC
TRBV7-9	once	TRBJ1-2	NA	CASSSGDIRYGYTF	TGTGCCAGCAGCTCAGGGGACATTAGATATGGCTACACCTTC
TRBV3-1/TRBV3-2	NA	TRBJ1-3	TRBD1	CASSQGDRRGGNTIYF	TGTGCCAGCAGCCAAGGGGACAGGAGAGGTGGAAACACCATATATTTT
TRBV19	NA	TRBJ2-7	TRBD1	CASSTTGTGVYEQYF	TGTGCCAGTAGTACCACCGGGACAGGGGTCTACGAGCAGTACTTC